Listed here are 31 T cell receptor beta chains from one sample, sequenced in a study of blood T cell repertoires in COVID-19. The assay was immunoSEQ multiplex PCR, and TCRdb's table has in-frame clones only and misses some. The table records approximately 280,000 clones, 90% of them present only once. The sequenced sample consisted of PBMCs or T cells enriched from blood (not recorded which). The receptors were sampled from a woman aged 18-30 years with acute COVID-19.

The chain is built from TRBV7-2 and TRBJ1-3, with 11 bases identical to TRBD1. V was clipped by 4 bases and J by 4 bases; unmatched bases: 15. The CDR3 length is 19 residues. CDR1 is SGHTA and CDR2 is FQGNSA in the germline V gene. CDR3 protein: CASSSPGQGVRGFGNTIYF. The CDR3, as DNA: TGTGCCAGCAGCTCACCGGGACAGGGGGTTAGGGGATTCGGAAACACCATATATTTT.

The rearrangement uses TRBV5-1 and TRBJ2-3; D might be TRBD2 (6 bases). Per the germline V gene, CDR1 is SGHRS and CDR2 is YFSETQ. The CDR3 spans 15 residues. V lost 1 base and J lost 7, with 16 bases in between. The CDR3, as DNA: TGCGCCAGCAGCTTGACGGGAGCAACGACAAATACGCAGTATTTT. Its translation: CASSLTGATTNTQYF. Variable domain in full (rest from reference TRBV5-1 and TRBJ2-3): KAGVTQTPRYLIKTRGQQVTLSCSPISGHRSVSWYQQTPGQGLQFLFEYFSETQRNKGNFPGRFSGRQFSNSRSEMNVSTLELGDSALYLCASSLTGATTNTQYFGPGTRLTVL.

The chain recombines TRBV9 with TRBJ1-2; 7 bases align to TRBD1. The CDR3 covers 11 residues. The J segment lost 11 bases and the V segment lost 3 bases, leaving 4 bases of the junction unmatched. The germline V gene encodes CDR1 SGDLS and CDR2 YYNGEE. The CDR3 sequence: CASSDRQGYTF. CDR3 coding DNA: TGTGCCAGCAGCGACCGACAGGGATACACCTTC.

The chain uses TRBV18 and TRBJ2-2; no definite D call. V was pared by 8 bases and J by 3 bases, with 16 bases between. Germline assignment: CDR1 KGHSH and CDR2 LQKENI. The CDR3 consists of 15 residues. The CDR3 protein is CASTPVLLDTGELFF. The CDR3 bases are TGTGCCAGCACCCCGGTCCTCCTGGACACCGGGGAGCTGTTTTTT. Full variable domain (remainder filled in from reference TRBV18 and TRBJ2-2): NAGVMQNPRHLVRRRGQEARLRCSPMKGHSHVYWYRQLPEEGLKFMVYLQKENIIDESGMPKERFSAEFPKEGPSILRIQQVVRGDSAAYFCASTPVLLDTGELFFGEGSRLTVL.

The V call is TRBV5-1, the J call TRBJ2-5; 7 positions agree with TRBD2. V lost 4 bases and J lost 4; bases outside the gene matches: 7. This CDR3 is 14 amino acids long. The germline V gene encodes CDR1 SGHRS and CDR2 YFSETQ. The chain's CDR3 is CASSRGSSPETQYF. As DNA, the CDR3 is TGCGCCAGCAGCCGCGGGAGTAGCCCAGAGACCCAGTACTTC.

The chain recombines TRBV9 with TRBJ2-7; TRBD2 matches 10 bases. The CDR3 is 15 amino acids. CDR1 is SGDLS, CDR2 YYNGEE, per germline. The ends lost 0 bases at V and 2 bases at J; junction bases unmatched: 2. CDR3 residues: CASSVELAGPYEQYF. The CDR3, as DNA: TGTGCCAGCAGCGTAGAACTAGCGGGACCCTACGAGCAGTACTTC.

This rearrangement joins TRBV6-5 to TRBJ1-2, with D possibly matching TRBD1 (5 bases). V gave up 7 bases and J gave up 7 bases, with 10 bases separating them. The CDR3 runs 11 residues. Germline lookup yields CDR1 MNHEY and CDR2 SVGAGI. The CDR3 bases are TGTGCCAGCAAGGGACTGGCTGGCTACACCTTC. As protein: CASKGLAGYTF.

This chain links TRBV12-3 or TRBV12-4 with TRBJ2-4; TRBD2 might be the D (5 bases). Trimming stripped 6 bases from V and 3 bases from J, with 9 bases between. CDR3 size: 13 residues. CDR3 bases: TGTGCCAGCAGGTCCGGGAACAAAAACATTCAGTACTTC. Translating it yields CASRSGNKNIQYF.

The rearrangement uses TRBV7-9 and TRBJ1-3; D may be TRBD1 (5 bases). This CDR3 has 14 amino acids. The ends were cut back, 4 bases at V and 0 bases at J, with 7 bases in the middle. CDR1 is SEHNR, CDR2 FQNEAQ, per germline (reference sequence). CDR3 region: CASSWGDSGNTIYF. In DNA, the CDR3 is TGTGCCAGCAGCTGGGGGGACTCTGGAAACACCATATATTTT.

The V call is TRBV3-1 (or the pseudogene TRBV3-2), the J call TRBJ1-6; D gene ambiguous. V was cut by 4 bases and J by 6 bases, with 22 bases left in between. Per the germline V gene, CDR1 is LGHDT and CDR2 is YNNKEL (reference sequence). The CDR3 is made up of 18 amino acids. CDR3 sequence (DNA): TGTGCCAGCAGCCGCGAAAGCCGGTCGGGTTATCCTAATTCACCCCTCCACTTT. This sequence encodes CASSRESRSGYPNSPLHF.

The chain employs TRBV19 and TRBJ2-4, with TRBD1 identical over 7 bases. CDR1 and CDR2 (germline): LNHDA, SQIVND (reference sequence). J was trimmed by 6 bases and V by 3 bases; bases with no gene match: 11. This CDR3 is 16 amino acids long. CDR3 DNA: TGTGCCAGTAGTATGTCAGAGGGGGCTATAGGAAACATTCAGTACTTC. Protein product: CASSMSEGAIGNIQYF. Combining the CDR3 with reference TRBV19 and TRBJ2-4 gives the whole variable domain DGGITQSPKYLFRKEGQNVTLSCEQNLNHDAMYWYRQDPGQGLRLIYYSQIVNDFQKGDIAEGYSVSREKKESFPLTVTSAQKNPTAFYLCASSMSEGAIGNIQYFGAGTRLSVL.

The gene calls are TRBV12-5 and TRBJ2-1; D perhaps matches TRBD2 (7 bases). The CDR3 sequence is 14 residues long. The V end was cut by 4 bases, the J end by 6 bases, with 13 bases between. Germline-derived CDR1 and CDR2 are LGHNT and FRNRAP. The CDR3: CASGWGASGNEQFF. The CDR3, as DNA: TGTGCTAGTGGTTGGGGGGCTAGCGGCAATGAGCAGTTCTTC.

A few counts support this clone. The V gene is TRBV28, the J gene TRBJ2-7; 8 bases line up with TRBD2. The CDR3 is 18 residues long. Germline V gene data show CDR1 as MDHEN and CDR2 as SYDVKM. V lost 8 bases and J lost 2; bases outside the gene matches: 20. The CDR3 loop is CASGWQGAGTRGTYEQYF. The DNA of the CDR3 is TGTGCCAGCGGGTGGCAGGGCGCTGGGACTAGGGGAACCTACGAGCAGTACTTC. Drawing the rest from reference TRBV28 and TRBJ2-7, the complete variable domain is DVKVTQSSRYLVKRTGEKVFLECVQDMDHENMFWYRQDPGLGLRLIYFSYDVKMKEKGDIPEGYSVSREKKERFSLILESASTNQTSMYLCASGWQGAGTRGTYEQYFGPGTRLTVT.

This chain joins TRBV2 and TRBJ1-5, with 12 nucleotides matching TRBD1. With V trimmed by 8 bases and J by 10 bases, 9 bases remained unmatched. Germline V gene sequence: CDR1 SNHLY, CDR2 FYNNEI. CDR3 size: 14 residues. In DNA form, the CDR3 reads TGTGCCAGCTCACCCGGGACAGGGGGCGTCCCCCAGCATTTT. It codes for CASSPGTGGVPQHF.

This clone was seen only a few times. Other DNA sequences within the sample encode an identical CDR3. This chain links TRBV19 with TRBJ1-4, with D unclear. Germline V gene data show CDR1 as LNHDA and CDR2 as SQIVND (reference sequence). The V end was cut by 1 base, the J end by 0 bases, with 6 bases between. This CDR3 is built from 15 residues. CDR3 residues: CASSIAGATNEKLFF. The CDR3 DNA sequence: TGTGCCAGTAGTATAGCCGGTGCAACTAATGAAAAACTGTTTTTT.

CDR3 sequence reads: CASEVSLNTEAFF. CDR3 DNA sequence: TGTGCCAGCGAGGTCTCCCTGAACACTGAAGCTTTCTTT. The gene calls are TRBV2 and TRBJ1-1; D unresolved. Germline V gives CDR1 SNHLY, CDR2 FYNNEI. This CDR3 has 13 residues. Trimming pared 8 bases from V and 0 bases from J, leaving 10 bases between.

The rearrangement links TRBV7-9 to TRBJ2-2; unclear D gene. Trimming removed 0 bases at V and 0 bases at J, with 14 bases between. The germline V gene encodes CDR1 SEHNR and CDR2 FQNEAQ (reference sequence). The CDR3 spans 18 residues. CDR3 sequence: CASSLARGHGSNTGELFF. CDR3 sequence (DNA): TGTGCCAGCAGCTTAGCTCGAGGCCATGGGTCGAACACCGGGGAGCTGTTTTTT. The variable domain in full, completed from reference TRBV7-9 and TRBJ2-2, reads DTGVSQNPRHKITKRGQNVTFRCDPISEHNRLYWYRQTLGQGPEFLTYFQNEAQLEKSRLLSDRFSAERPKGSFSTLEIQRTEQGDSAMYLCASSLARGHGSNTGELFFGEGSRLTVL.

This chain links TRBV6-5 with TRBJ2-5; TRBD1 is a possible D gene (6 bases). V was trimmed by 2 bases and J by 1 base, leaving 14 bases between them. This CDR3 is built from 16 residues. Germline V gene sequence: CDR1 MNHEY, CDR2 SVGAGI. The CDR3 DNA reads TGTGCCAGCAGTTACACAGTAGGGGGACCCCAAGAGACCCAGTACTTC. It translates to CASSYTVGGPQETQYF.

The chain combines TRBV27 with TRBJ2-7; 7 positions agree with TRBD1. The CDR3 runs to 13 residues. CDR1 MNHEY and CDR2 SMNVEV come from the germline V gene (reference sequence). The junction had 3 bases not matched to a gene; V was cut back by 5 bases and J by 2 bases. Here the CDR3 reads CASSRDSPYEQYF. The CDR3 DNA reads TGTGCCAGCAGTCGGGACAGTCCCTACGAGCAGTACTTC.

J is TRBJ1-5 and V is TRBV19, with 9 bases that match TRBD1. CDR1 LNHDA and CDR2 SQIVND come from the germline V gene (reference sequence). This CDR3 region has 15 residues. V shed 7 bases, J shed 6 bases, and the junction held 10 bases outside the gene matches. This CDR3 is CASTNAGQGIQPQHF. Here the CDR3 DNA reads TGTGCCAGTACCAATGCGGGACAGGGTATTCAGCCCCAGCATTTT.

This sequence joins TRBV28 and TRBJ2-1; possible D gene TRBD1, 5 bases. The CDR3 runs 14 residues. CDR1 is MDHEN and CDR2 is SYDVKM in the germline V gene. Deletions cut 6 bases from V and 7 bases from J, with 16 bases between. Here the CDR3 DNA reads TGTGCCAGCAGACCAGGGCCGGCTACAAATGAGCAGTTCTTC. Translated, it gives CASRPGPATNEQFF.

The chain joins TRBV29-1 to TRBJ2-5; tentative D call: TRBD1 (7 bases). This CDR3 is 14 amino acids long. Per the germline V gene, CDR1 is SQVTM and CDR2 is ANQGSEA. V was cut by 7 bases and J by 4 bases, with 19 bases left in between. The CDR3 is CSAESAGGRETQYF. CDR3 nucleotides: TGCAGCGCTGAGTCTGCAGGGGGGCGAGAGACCCAGTACTTC.

V and J are TRBV7-8 and TRBJ1-4; weak D call: TRBD1 (6 bases). Germline V gene sequence: CDR1 SGHVS, CDR2 FQNEAQ. V was clipped by 2 bases and J by 0 bases, with 7 bases between them. This CDR3 has 15 amino acids. CDR3 amino acids: CASSLRQATNEKLFF. CDR3 nucleotides: TGTGCCAGCAGCTTACGACAGGCAACTAATGAAAAACTGTTTTTT.

This clone was observed a single time. The chain couples TRBV6-5 to TRBJ2-2, with 7 bases lining up with TRBD1. Per germline, CDR1 MNHEY and CDR2 SVGAGI. The CDR3 runs to 16 residues. V lost 3 bases to trimming and J lost 0 bases; unmatched junction nucleotides: 4. In nucleotides, the CDR3 is TGTGCCAGCAGTTATTGGACAGGTGCGAACACCGGGGAGCTGTTTTTT. Protein: CASSYWTGANTGELFF.

The chain carries TRBV27 and TRBJ1-5, with 8 positions matching TRBD1. CDR3 length equals 14 residues. J gave up 1 base and V 9 bases, and 5 bases lay outside the gene matches. The germline gives CDR1 MNHEY, CDR2 SMNVEV (reference sequence). CDR3 protein: CASRTGPSNQPQHF. CDR3 DNA sequence: TGTGCCAGTCGGACAGGGCCGAGCAATCAGCCCCAGCATTTT.

V is TRBV7-8 and J is TRBJ2-3; 9 bases are shared with TRBD2. V gave up 3 bases and J gave up 3 bases; unmatched junction bases: 22. The germline V gene has CDR1 SGHVS and CDR2 FQNEAQ. The CDR3 has 21 residues. The CDR3 spells CASSFIPPMSHSGSPTDTQYF. The CDR3 DNA sequence: TGTGCCAGCAGCTTTATCCCCCCCATGTCCCATAGCGGGAGTCCGACAGATACGCAGTATTTT. Drawing the rest from reference TRBV7-8 and TRBJ2-3, the complete variable domain is GAGVSQSPRYKVAKRGQDVALRCDPISGHVSLFWYQQALGQGPEFLTYFQNEAQLDKSGLPSDRFFAERPEGSVSTLKIQRTQQEDSAVYLCASSFIPPMSHSGSPTDTQYFGPGTRLTVL.

This clone was observed once. The rearrangement joins TRBV18 to TRBJ2-7; possibly TRBD2 for D (6 bases). V shed 3 bases and J shed 2 bases, with 14 bases lying between them. The germline gives CDR1 KGHSH, CDR2 LQKENI. This CDR3 spans 15 amino acids. Here the CDR3 DNA reads TGTGCCAGCTCACCGGTGGAGGGGCTAACCTACGAGCAGTACTTC. Translation gives CASSPVEGLTYEQYF.

The rearrangement links TRBV5-1 to TRBJ1-2; TRBD1 matches 7 bases. The CDR3 has 19 amino acids. Germline CDR1 SGHRS, CDR2 YFSETQ. V was clipped by 3 bases and J by 0 bases; unmatched bases: 17. The CDR3 sequence is CASSWGFVGGGHTNYGYTF. DNA of the CDR3: TGCGCCAGCAGCTGGGGCTTCGTAGGGGGCGGACATACTAACTATGGCTACACCTTC. The full variable domain, with the rest looked up from reference TRBV5-1 and TRBJ1-2, is KAGVTQTPRYLIKTRGQQVTLSCSPISGHRSVSWYQQTPGQGLQFLFEYFSETQRNKGNFPGRFSGRQFSNSRSEMNVSTLELGDSALYLCASSWGFVGGGHTNYGYTFGSGTRLTVV.

Concerning this clone: This may arise from a read error, as a much more abundant clone is one base away. This sequence joins TRBV25-1 and TRBJ2-2, with a weak D call TRBD1 (6 bases). The CDR3 runs to 13 residues. The V end lost 6 bases, the J end lost 2 bases, and 7 bases lay between the germline ends. CDR1 MGHDK and CDR2 SYGVNS come from the germline V gene. As DNA, the CDR3 is TGTGCCAGCAGGGACAGCAACACCGGGGAGCTGTTTTTT. This encodes CASRDSNTGELFF.

This chain uses TRBV7-3 with TRBJ2-2; D uncertain. V was trimmed by 2 bases and J by 3 bases, leaving 4 bases between them. This CDR3 has 13 residues. From germline, CDR1 is SGHTA and CDR2 FQGTGA. In DNA, the CDR3 is TGTGCCAGCAGCTTAGTCGACACCGGGGAGCTGTTTTTT. Encoded protein: CASSLVDTGELFF.

The chain is built from TRBV7-9 and TRBJ2-7; D may be TRBD2 (7 bases). Germline assignment: CDR1 SEHNR and CDR2 FQNEAQ (reference sequence). Trimming stripped 6 bases from V and 1 base from J, with 16 bases between. The CDR3 has 15 amino acids. The CDR3 reads CASRAGGTMSYEQYF. CDR3 DNA: TGTGCCAGCAGGGCCGGGGGGACAATGTCCTACGAGCAGTACTTC.